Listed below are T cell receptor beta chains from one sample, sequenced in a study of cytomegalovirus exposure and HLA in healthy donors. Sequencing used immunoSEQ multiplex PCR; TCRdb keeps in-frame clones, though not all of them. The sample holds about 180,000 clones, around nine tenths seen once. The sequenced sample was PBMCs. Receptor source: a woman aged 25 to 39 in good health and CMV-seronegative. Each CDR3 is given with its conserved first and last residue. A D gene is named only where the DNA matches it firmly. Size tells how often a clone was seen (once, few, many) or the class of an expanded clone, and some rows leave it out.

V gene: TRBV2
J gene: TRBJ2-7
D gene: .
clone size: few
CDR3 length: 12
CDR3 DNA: TGTGCCAGCATCGAAACAGGGCGCGAGCAGTACTTC
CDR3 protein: CASIETGREQYF

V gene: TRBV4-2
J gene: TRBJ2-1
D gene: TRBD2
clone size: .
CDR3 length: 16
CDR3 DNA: TGTGCCAGCAGCCAAGATTTACAGCGGGGAGGGGATGAGCAGTTCTTC
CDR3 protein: CASSQDLQRGGDEQFF

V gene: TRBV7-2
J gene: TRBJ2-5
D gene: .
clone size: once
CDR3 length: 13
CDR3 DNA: TGTGCCAGCAGCTTAGCAAGGGGGGGGCCCCAGTACTTC
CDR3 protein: CASSLARGGPQYF

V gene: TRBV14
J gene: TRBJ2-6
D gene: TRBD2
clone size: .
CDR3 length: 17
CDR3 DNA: TGTGCCAGCAGCCAAGGGGGAGCGGGGGCCTGGGCCAACGTCCTGACTTTC
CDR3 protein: CASSQGGAGAWANVLTF

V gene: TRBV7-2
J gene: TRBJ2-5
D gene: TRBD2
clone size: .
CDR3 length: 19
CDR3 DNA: TGTGCCAGCAGCTTAGCGCCCTCCCTCAGCGGGGGGCCACAAGAGACCCAGTACTTC
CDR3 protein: CASSLAPSLSGGPQETQYF

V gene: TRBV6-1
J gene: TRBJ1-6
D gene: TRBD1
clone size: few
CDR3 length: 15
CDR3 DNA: TGTGCCAGCAGTGAAGAGGGACAGTATAATTCACCCCTCCACTTT
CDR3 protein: CASSEEGQYNSPLHF

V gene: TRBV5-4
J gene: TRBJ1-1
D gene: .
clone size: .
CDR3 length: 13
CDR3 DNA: TGTGCCAGCAGCTTGGAAGGGGGCACTGAAGCTTTCTTT
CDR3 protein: CASSLEGGTEAFF

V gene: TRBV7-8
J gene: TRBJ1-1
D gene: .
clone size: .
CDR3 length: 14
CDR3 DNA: TGTGCCAGCAGCTTACCCACAGACCACACTGAAGCTTTCTTT
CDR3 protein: CASSLPTDHTEAFF

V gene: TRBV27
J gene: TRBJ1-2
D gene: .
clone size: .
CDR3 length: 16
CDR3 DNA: TGTGCCAGCAGTTTAGCGGCTACGGGGAGCTCTGGGGGCTACACCTTC
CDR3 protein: CASSLAATGSSGGYTF

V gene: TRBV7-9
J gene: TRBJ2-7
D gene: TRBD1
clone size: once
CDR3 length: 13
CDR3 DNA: TGTGCCAGCAGCTTAGGGCCGACAGGGGAGCAGTACTTC
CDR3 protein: CASSLGPTGEQYF

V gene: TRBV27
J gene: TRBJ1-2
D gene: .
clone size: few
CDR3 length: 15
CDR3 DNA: TGTGCCAGCAGCCCTGGGACACCTCAGGACTATGGCTACACCTTC
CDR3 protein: CASSPGTPQDYGYTF

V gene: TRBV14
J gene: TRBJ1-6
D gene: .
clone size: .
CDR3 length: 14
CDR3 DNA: TGTGCCAGCAGCCTCCAGGGAATGGCTTCACCCCTCCACTTT
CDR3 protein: CASSLQGMASPLHF

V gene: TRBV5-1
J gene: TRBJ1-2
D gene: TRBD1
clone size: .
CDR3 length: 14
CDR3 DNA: TGCGCCAGCAGCACAGGACAGGGGAGCTATGGCTACACCTTC
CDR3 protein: CASSTGQGSYGYTF

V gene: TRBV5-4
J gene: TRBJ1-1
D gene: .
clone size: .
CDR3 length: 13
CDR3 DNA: TGTGCCAGCAGCCCACACGGGTCCACTGAAGCTTTCTTT
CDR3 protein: CASSPHGSTEAFF

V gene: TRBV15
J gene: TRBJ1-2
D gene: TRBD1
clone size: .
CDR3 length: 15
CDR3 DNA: TGTGCCACCAGCCAGACAGGGCTCTCGAACTATGGCTACACCTTC
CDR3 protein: CATSQTGLSNYGYTF

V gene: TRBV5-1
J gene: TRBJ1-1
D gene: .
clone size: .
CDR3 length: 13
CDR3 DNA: TGCGCCAGCAGCTTGGTAGCGAACACTGAAGCTTTCTTT
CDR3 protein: CASSLVANTEAFF

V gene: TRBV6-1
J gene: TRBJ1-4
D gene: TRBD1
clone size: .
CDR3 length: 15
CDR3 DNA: TGTGCCAGCAGTGAAGCCGGGACAGACAATGAAAAACTGTTTTTT
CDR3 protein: CASSEAGTDNEKLFF

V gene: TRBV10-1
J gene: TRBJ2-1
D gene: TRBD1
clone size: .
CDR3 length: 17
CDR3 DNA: TGCGCCAGCAGCCGGGACAGGGGGCGCCTTGGCGACAATGAGCAGTTCTTC
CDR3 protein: CASSRDRGRLGDNEQFF

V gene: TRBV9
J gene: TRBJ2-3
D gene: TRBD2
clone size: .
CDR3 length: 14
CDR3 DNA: TGTGCCAGCAGCGTGGGGGACTACACAGATACGCAGTATTTT
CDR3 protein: CASSVGDYTDTQYF

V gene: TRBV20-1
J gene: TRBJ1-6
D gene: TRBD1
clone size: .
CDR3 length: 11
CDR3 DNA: TGCAGTGCACCACAGGGACAGAAATTCCACTTT
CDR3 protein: CSAPQGQKFHF

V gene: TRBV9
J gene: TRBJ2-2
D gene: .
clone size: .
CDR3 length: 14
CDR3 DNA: TGTGCCAGCAGCGTAGTGGGCGTGGGCGGGGAGCTGTTTTTT
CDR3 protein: CASSVVGVGGELFF

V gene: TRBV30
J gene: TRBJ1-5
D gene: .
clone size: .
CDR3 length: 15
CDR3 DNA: TGTGCCTGGAGTATGGGGGCGCATTCGAATCAGCCCCAGCATTTT
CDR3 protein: CAWSMGAHSNQPQHF

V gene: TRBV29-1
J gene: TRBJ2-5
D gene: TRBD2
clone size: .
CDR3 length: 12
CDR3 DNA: TGCAGCGGGGAGGGAAGAGAAGAGACCCAGTACTTC
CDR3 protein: CSGEGREETQYF

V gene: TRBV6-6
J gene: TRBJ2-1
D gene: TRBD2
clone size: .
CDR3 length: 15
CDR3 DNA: TGTGCCAGCACCCACGGGCGGGGGGTCACACCTGAGCAGTTCTTC
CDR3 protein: CASTHGRGVTPEQFF

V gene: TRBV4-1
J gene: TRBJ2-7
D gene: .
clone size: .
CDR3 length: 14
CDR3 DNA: TGCGCCAGCAGCCAAGTAGCGTCGGTCTTCGAGCAGTACTTC
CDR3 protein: CASSQVASVFEQYF

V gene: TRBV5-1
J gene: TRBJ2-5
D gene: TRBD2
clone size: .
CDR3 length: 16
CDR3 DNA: TGCGCCAGCACCGCCGGTTATAGCGGGGCGCAAGAGACCCAGTACTTC
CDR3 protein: CASTAGYSGAQETQYF

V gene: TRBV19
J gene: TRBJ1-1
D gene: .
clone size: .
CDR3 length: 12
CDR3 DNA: TGTGCCAGTAGCCTAGGGAACACTGAAGCTTTCTTT
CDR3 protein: CASSLGNTEAFF

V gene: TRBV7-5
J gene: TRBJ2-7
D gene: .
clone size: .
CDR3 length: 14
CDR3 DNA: TGTGTCAGAAGCTTCCGACAGGGGCGCTACGAGCAGTACTTC
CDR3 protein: CVRSFRQGRYEQYF

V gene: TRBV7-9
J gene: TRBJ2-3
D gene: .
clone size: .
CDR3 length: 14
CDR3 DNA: TGTGCCAGCAGTAGACACATTAGCACAGATACGCAGTATTTT
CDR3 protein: CASSRHISTDTQYF

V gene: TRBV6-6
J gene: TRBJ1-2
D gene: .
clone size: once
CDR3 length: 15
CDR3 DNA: TGTGCCAGCAGTTTCGACCAGGGAACCAACTATGGCTACACCTTC
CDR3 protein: CASSFDQGTNYGYTF

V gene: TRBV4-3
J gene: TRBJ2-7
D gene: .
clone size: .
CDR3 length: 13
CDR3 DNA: TGCGCCAGCAGCCAAGGCGGTCCCTACGAGCAGTACTTC
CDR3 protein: CASSQGGPYEQYF

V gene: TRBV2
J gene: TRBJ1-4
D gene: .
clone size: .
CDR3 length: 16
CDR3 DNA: TGTGCCAGCACCGAAGGGGTTTCAGGGGACGGAGAAAAACTGTTTTTT
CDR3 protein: CASTEGVSGDGEKLFF

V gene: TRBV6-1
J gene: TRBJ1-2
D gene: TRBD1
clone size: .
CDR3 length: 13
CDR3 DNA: TGTGCCAGCGTTCTTGACAGGGTCTATGGCTACACCTTC
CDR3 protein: CASVLDRVYGYTF

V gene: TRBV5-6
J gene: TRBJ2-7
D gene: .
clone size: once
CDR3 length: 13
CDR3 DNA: TGTGCCAGCAGCCTTCGACAGGCCTACGAGCAGTACTTC
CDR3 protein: CASSLRQAYEQYF

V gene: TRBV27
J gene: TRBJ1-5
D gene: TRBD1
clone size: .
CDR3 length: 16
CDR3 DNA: TGTGCCAGCAGTTTATATGGGACAGGTAGCAATCAGCCCCAGCATTTT
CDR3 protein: CASSLYGTGSNQPQHF

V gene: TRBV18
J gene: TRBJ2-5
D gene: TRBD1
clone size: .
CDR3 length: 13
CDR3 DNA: TGTGCCAGCTCAACAGGGGGCAGGGAGACCCAGTACTTC
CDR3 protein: CASSTGGRETQYF

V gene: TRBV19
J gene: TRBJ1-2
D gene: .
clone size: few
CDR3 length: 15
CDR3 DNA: TGTGCCAGTAGTATAGCCGGCGGGGCGGACTATGGCTACACCTTC
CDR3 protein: CASSIAGGADYGYTF

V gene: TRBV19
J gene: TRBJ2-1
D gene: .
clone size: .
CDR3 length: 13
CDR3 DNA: TGTGCCAGTAGTATGTCTAGTTACAATGAGCAGTTCTTC
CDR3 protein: CASSMSSYNEQFF

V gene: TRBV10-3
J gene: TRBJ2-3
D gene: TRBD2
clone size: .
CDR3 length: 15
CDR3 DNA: TGTGCCATCAGGGGACTAGCGGGACCGACAGATACGCAGTATTTT
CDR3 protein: CAIRGLAGPTDTQYF

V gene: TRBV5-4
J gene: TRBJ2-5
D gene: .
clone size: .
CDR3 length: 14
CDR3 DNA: TGTGCCAGCAGCAGACTAGTAGGACAAGAGACCCAGTACTTC
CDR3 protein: CASSRLVGQETQYF

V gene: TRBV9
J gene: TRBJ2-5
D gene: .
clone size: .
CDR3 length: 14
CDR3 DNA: TGTGCCAGCAGCGTTCAGGGGCTGGCGGAGACCCAGTACTTC
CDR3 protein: CASSVQGLAETQYF

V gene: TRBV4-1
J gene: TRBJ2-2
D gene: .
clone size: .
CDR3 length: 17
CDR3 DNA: TGCGCCAGCAGCCAATGGGTCCCGGAGACGAACACCGGGGAGCTGTTTTTT
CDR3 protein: CASSQWVPETNTGELFF

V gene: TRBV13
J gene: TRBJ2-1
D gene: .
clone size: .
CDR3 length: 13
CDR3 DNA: TGTGCCAGCAGCACGAGCTCCTACAATGAGCAGTTCTTC
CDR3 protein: CASSTSSYNEQFF

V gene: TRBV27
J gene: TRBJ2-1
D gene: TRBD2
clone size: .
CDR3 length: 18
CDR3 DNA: TGTGCCAGCAGTTTATCTTTCCTAGCGGGGGGCTCCTACAATGAGCAGTTCTTC
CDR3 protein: CASSLSFLAGGSYNEQFF

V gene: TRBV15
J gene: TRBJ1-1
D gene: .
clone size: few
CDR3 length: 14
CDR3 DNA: TGTGCCACCAGCAGGGGAGGAACGAACACTGAAGCTTTCTTT
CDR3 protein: CATSRGGTNTEAFF

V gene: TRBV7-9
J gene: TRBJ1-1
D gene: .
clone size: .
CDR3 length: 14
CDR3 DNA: TGTGCCAGCAGCTTAGACAGCATGAACACTGAAGCTTTCTTT
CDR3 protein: CASSLDSMNTEAFF

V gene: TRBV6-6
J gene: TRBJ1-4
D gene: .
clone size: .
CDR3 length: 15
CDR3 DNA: TGTGCCAGCAGTTACGTGTCAGCAACTAATGAAAAACTGTTTTTT
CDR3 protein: CASSYVSATNEKLFF

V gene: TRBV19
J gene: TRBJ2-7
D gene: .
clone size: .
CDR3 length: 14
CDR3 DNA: TGTGCCAGTACTTCCGGGTCAATCGGGGGCGAGCAGTACTTC
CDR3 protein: CASTSGSIGGEQYF